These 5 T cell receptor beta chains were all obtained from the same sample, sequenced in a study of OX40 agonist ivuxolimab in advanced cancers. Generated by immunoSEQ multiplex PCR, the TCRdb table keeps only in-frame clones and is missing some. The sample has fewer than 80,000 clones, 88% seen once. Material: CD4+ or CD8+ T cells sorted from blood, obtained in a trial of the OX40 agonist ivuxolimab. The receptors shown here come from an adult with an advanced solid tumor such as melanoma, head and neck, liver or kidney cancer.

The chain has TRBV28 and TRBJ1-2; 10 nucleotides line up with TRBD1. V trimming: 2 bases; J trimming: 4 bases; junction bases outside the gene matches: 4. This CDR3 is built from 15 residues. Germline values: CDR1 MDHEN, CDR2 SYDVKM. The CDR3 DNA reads TGTGCCAGCAGTTTAAGTGGACAGGGGGTCTATGGCTACACCTTC. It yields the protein CASSLSGQGVYGYTF.

The CDR3 protein is CASSESPTGTALYEQYF. In nucleotides, the CDR3 is TGTGCCAGCAGTGAATCGCCTACCGGGACCGCTTTGTACGAGCAGTACTTC. The rearrangement joins TRBV2 to TRBJ2-7; D possibly matches TRBD1 or TRBD2 (5 bases each). The CDR3 has 17 residues. Germline CDR1 reads SNHLY; CDR2 reads FYNNEI. Trimming took 2 bases from V and 4 from J, leaving 21 bases between them.

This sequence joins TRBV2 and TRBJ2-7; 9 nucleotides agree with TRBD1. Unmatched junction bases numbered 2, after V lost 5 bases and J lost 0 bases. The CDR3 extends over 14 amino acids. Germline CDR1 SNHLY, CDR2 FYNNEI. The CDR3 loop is CASSRDRDSYEQYF. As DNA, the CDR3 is TGTGCCAGCAGTCGGGACAGGGACTCCTACGAGCAGTACTTC.

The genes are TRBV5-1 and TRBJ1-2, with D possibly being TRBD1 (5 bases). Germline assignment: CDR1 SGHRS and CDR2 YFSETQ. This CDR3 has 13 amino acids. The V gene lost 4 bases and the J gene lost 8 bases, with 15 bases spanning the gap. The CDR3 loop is CASSPGHQVGYTF. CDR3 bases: TGCGCCAGCAGCCCCGGACATCAGGTGGGCTACACCTTC.

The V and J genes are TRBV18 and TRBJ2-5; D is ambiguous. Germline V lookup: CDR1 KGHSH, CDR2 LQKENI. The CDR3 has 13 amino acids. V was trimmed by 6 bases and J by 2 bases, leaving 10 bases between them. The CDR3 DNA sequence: TGTGCCAGCTCTAATCTGATACAAGAGACCCAGTACTTC. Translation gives CASSNLIQETQYF.